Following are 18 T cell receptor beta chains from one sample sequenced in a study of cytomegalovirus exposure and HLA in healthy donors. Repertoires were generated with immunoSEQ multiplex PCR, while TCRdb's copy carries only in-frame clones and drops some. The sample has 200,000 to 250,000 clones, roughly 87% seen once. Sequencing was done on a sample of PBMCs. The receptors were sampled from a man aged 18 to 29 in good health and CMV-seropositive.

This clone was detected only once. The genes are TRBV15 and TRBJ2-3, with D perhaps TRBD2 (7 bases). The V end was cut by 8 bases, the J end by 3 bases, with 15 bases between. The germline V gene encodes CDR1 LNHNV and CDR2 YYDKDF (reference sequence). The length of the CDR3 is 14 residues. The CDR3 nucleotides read TGTGCCACCTCCCTGGGGGGGCCGACAGATACGCAGTATTTT. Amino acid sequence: CATSLGGPTDTQYF.

CDR3 coding DNA: TGCGCCAGCAGCCTCGGGGTTGACACTGAAGCTTTCTTT. Translated: CASSLGVDTEAFF. V and J are TRBV5-1 and TRBJ1-1; D unclear. This CDR3 comprises 13 residues. V was pared by 4 bases and J by 3 bases, with 10 bases between. The V gene's germline CDR1 is SGHRS and CDR2 YFSETQ.

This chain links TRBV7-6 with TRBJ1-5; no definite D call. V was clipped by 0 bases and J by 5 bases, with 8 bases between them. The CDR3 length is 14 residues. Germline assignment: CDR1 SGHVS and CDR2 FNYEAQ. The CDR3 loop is CASSLASSDQPQHF. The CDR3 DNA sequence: TGTGCCAGCAGCTTAGCCAGTTCCGATCAGCCCCAGCATTTT.

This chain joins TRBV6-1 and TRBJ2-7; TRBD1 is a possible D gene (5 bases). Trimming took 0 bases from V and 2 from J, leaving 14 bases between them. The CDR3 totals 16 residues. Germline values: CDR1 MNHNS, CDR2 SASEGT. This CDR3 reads CASSEAIWQGPYEQYF. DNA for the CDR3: TGTGCCAGCAGTGAAGCGATCTGGCAGGGTCCCTACGAGCAGTACTTC.

The CDR3 sequence is CASSLVGQGNEKLFF. CDR3 nucleotides: TGTGCCAGCAGCTTGGTGGGACAGGGTAATGAAAAACTGTTTTTT. V gene TRBV7-8 combines with J gene TRBJ1-4; 9 bases match TRBD1. CDR1 and CDR2 from the germline V gene are SGHVS and FQNEAQ. The CDR3 sequence is 15 residues long. The V gene end was trimmed by 3 bases and the J gene end by 4 bases; junction bases not matched to a gene: 3.

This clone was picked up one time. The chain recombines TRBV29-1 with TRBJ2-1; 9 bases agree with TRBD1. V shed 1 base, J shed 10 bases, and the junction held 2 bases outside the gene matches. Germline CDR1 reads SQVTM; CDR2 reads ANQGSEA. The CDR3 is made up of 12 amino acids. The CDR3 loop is CSVEGTGDEQFF. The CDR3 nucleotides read TGCAGCGTTGAAGGGACAGGGGACGAGCAGTTCTTC.

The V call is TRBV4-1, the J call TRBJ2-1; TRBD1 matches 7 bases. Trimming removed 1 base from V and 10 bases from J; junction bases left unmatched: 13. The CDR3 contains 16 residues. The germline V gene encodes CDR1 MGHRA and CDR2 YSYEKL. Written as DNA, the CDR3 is TGCGCCAGCAGCCAAGTAATACAGGGGTCATGGGACGAGCAGTTCTTC. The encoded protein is CASSQVIQGSWDEQFF.

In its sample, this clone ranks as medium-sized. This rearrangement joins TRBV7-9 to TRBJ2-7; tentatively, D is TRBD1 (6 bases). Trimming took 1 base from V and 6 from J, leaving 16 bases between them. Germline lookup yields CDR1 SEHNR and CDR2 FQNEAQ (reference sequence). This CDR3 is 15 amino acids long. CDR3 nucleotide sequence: TGTGCCAGCAGCTTAGGGGTGGGGGCGCCGGGCGAGCAGTACTTC. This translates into CASSLGVGAPGEQYF. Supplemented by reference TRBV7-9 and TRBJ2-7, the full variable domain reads DTGVSQNPRHKITKRGQNVTFRCDPISEHNRLYWYRQTLGQGPEFLTYFQNEAQLEKSRLLSDRFSAERPKGSFSTLEIQRTEQGDSAMYLCASSLGVGAPGEQYFGPGTRLTVT.

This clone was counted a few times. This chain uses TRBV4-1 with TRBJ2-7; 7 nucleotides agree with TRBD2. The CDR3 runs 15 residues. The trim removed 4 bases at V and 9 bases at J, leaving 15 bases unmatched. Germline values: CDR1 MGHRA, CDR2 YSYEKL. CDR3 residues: CASSPTMRAGRGQYF. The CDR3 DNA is TGCGCCAGCAGCCCTACTATGCGGGCGGGGAGGGGGCAGTACTTC.

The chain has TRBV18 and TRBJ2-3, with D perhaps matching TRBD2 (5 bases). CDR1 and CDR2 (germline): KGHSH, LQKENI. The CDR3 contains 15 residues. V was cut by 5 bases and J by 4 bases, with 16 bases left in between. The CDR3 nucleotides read TGTGCCAGCTCATCCGAAGCGGTAACCTCAGATACGCAGTATTTT. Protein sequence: CASSSEAVTSDTQYF. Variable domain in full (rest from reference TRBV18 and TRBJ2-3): NAGVMQNPRHLVRRRGQEARLRCSPMKGHSHVYWYRQLPEEGLKFMVYLQKENIIDESGMPKERFSAEFPKEGPSILRIQQVVRGDSAAYFCASSSEAVTSDTQYFGPGTRLTVL.

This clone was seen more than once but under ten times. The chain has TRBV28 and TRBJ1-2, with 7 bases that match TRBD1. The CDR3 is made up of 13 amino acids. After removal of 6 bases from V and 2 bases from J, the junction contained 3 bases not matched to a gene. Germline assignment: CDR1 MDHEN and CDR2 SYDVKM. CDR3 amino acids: CASSEGQNYGYTF. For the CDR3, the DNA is TGTGCCAGCAGCGAGGGACAGAACTATGGCTACACCTTC.

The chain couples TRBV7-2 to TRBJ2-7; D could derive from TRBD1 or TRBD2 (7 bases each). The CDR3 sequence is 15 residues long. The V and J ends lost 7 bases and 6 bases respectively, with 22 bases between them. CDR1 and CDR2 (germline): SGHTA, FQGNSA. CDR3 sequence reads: CASTQGGVRSAEQYF. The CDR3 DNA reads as TGTGCCAGCACCCAGGGGGGGGTGAGATCGGCCGAGCAGTACTTC.

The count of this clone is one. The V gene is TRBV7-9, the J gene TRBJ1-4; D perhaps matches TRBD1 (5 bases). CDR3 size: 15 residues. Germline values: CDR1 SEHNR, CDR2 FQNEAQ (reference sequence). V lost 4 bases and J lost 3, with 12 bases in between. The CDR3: CASSSSGRSNEKLFF. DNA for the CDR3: TGTGCCAGCAGCTCCTCAGGGCGGTCTAATGAAAAACTGTTTTTT.

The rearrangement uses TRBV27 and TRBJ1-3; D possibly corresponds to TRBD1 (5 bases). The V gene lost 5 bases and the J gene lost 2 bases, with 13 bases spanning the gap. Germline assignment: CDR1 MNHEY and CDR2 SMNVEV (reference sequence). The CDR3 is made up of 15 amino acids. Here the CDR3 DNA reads TGTGCCAGCAGTCTGGGACCTTGGACTGGAAACACCATATATTTT. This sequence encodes CASSLGPWTGNTIYF.

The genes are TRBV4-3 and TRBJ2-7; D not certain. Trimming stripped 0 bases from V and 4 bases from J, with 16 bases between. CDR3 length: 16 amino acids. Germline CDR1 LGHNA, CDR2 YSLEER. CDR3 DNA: TGCGCCAGCAGCCAAGATCGGTGGATGGGCATATACGAGCAGTACTTC. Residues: CASSQDRWMGIYEQYF.

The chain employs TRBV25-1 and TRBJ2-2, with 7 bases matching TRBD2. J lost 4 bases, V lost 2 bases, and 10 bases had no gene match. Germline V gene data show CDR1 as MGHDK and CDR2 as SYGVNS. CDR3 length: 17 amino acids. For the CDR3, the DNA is TGTGCCAGCAGTGAACGCCTAGCGGCACTAGGCACCGGGGAGCTGTTTTTT. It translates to CASSERLAALGTGELFF. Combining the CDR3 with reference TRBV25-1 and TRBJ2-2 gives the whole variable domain EADIYQTPRYLVIGTGKKITLECSQTMGHDKMYWYQQDPGMELHLIHYSYGVNSTEKGDLSSESTVSRIRTEHFPLTLESARPSHTSQYLCASSERLAALGTGELFFGEGSRLTVL.

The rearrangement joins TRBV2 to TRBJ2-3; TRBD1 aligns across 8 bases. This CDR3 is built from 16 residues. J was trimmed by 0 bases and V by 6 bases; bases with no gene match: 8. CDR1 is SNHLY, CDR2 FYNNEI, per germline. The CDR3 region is CASRVGQGGSTDTQYF. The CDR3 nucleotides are TGTGCCAGCAGGGTTGGACAGGGCGGTAGCACAGATACGCAGTATTTT.

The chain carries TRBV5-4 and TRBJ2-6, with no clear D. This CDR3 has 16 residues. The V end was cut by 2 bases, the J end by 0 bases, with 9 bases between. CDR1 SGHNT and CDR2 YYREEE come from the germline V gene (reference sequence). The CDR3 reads CASSFLQFSGANVLTF. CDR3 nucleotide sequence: TGTGCCAGCAGCTTTCTCCAATTCTCTGGGGCCAACGTCCTGACTTTC. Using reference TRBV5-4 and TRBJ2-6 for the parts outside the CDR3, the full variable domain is ETGVTQSPTHLIKTRGQQVTLRCSSQSGHNTVSWYQQALGQGPQFIFQYYREEENGRGNFPPRFSGLQFPNYSSELNVNALELDDSALYLCASSFLQFSGANVLTFGAGSRLTVL.